A single sample is the source of the 19 T cell receptor beta chains below, sequenced in a study of cytomegalovirus exposure and HLA in healthy donors. This PCR relied on a set of 60 Vbeta primers and 13 Jbeta primers. Sequencing was performed with immunoSEQ multiplex PCR; in TCRdb, only in-frame clones are kept and a portion is missing. Altogether 150,000 to 200,000 clones are present, around 79% being singletons, with the ten largest covering 0.98%. Sequencing input: PBMCs. The receptors shown here come from a woman aged 45-65 years in good health and CMV-seropositive.

The chain couples TRBV15 to TRBJ2-1; no clear D. CDR3 length: 15 amino acids. Germline V CDR1 and CDR2: LNHNV, YYDKDF (reference sequence). V was shortened by 5 bases and J by 0 bases, with 11 bases between the two germline ends. CDR3 coding DNA: TGTGCCACCAGCCCAGGCTATACCTCCTACAATGAGCAGTTCTTC. Its translation: CATSPGYTSYNEQFF.

The count of this clone is one. The chain couples TRBV28 to TRBJ1-5, with 7 bases matching TRBD1. CDR3 size: 18 residues. Germline V gene data show CDR1 as MDHEN and CDR2 as SYDVKM. The V gene end was trimmed by 6 bases and the J gene end by 0 bases; junction bases not matched to a gene: 14. The CDR3 protein is CASSGARTGVYSNQPQHF. CDR3 nucleotides: TGTGCCAGCAGCGGAGCACGGACAGGCGTTTATAGCAATCAGCCCCAGCATTTT.

This clone showed up just once. The rearrangement uses TRBV29-1 and TRBJ1-1; 8 positions match TRBD1. Germline trimming cut 7 bases from V and 1 base from J; bases unmatched to any gene: 5. The CDR3 is 13 amino acids. CDR1 is SQVTM, CDR2 ANQGSEA, per germline. CDR3 protein: CSALTGENTEAFF. The CDR3 DNA sequence: TGCAGCGCATTGACAGGGGAGAACACTGAAGCTTTCTTT.

The genes are TRBV10-2 and TRBJ2-2; 15 bases map to TRBD2. The CDR3 length is 16 residues. V lost 4 bases to trimming and J lost 5 bases; unmatched junction nucleotides: 2. Germline V lookup: CDR1 WSHSY, CDR2 SAAADI. CDR3 amino acids: CASSGTSGRGTGELFF. DNA of the CDR3: TGCGCCAGCAGTGGGACTAGCGGGAGGGGGACCGGGGAGCTGTTTTTT.

The V call is TRBV28, the J call TRBJ1-6; D perhaps matches TRBD1 (5 bases). Trimming took off 3 bases at V and 2 bases at J, with 8 bases between the two ends. Germline V lookup: CDR1 MDHEN, CDR2 SYDVKM. The CDR3 extends over 15 amino acids. The DNA of the CDR3 is TGTGCCAGCAGTTTGGGGGGAACCTATAATTCACCCCTCCACTTT. This gives the protein CASSLGGTYNSPLHF.

The V call is TRBV5-4, the J call TRBJ2-1, with 13 bases fitting TRBD2. The CDR3 contains 18 residues. Germline assignment: CDR1 SGHNT and CDR2 YYREEE (reference sequence). The V segment lost 0 bases and the J segment 1 base; nucleotides outside the gene matches: 4. The CDR3 spells CASSLGTSGSWSYNEQFF. CDR3 DNA sequence: TGTGCCAGCAGCTTGGGGACTAGCGGGAGTTGGTCCTACAATGAGCAGTTCTTC. Based on the CDR3 plus reference TRBV5-4 and TRBJ2-1, the full variable domain is ETGVTQSPTHLIKTRGQQVTLRCSSQSGHNTVSWYQQALGQGPQFIFQYYREEENGRGNFPPRFSGLQFPNYSSELNVNALELDDSALYLCASSLGTSGSWSYNEQFFGPGTRLTVL.

CDR3 coding DNA: TGTGCCAGCAGCCCGGGACTAGCAGCCTACGAGCAGTACTTC. Protein: CASSPGLAAYEQYF. V gene TRBV7-2 combines with J gene TRBJ2-7, with 9 positions matching TRBD2. With V trimmed by 5 bases and J by 2 bases, 4 bases remained unmatched. This CDR3 is built from 14 residues. Germline-derived CDR1 and CDR2 are SGHTA and FQGNSA. Full variable domain (rest looked up from reference TRBV7-2 and TRBJ2-7): GAGVSQSPSNKVTEKGKDVELRCDPISGHTALYWYRQSLGQGLEFLIYFQGNSAPDKSGLPSDRFSAERTGGSVSTLTIQRTQQEDSAVYLCASSPGLAAYEQYFGPGTRLTVT.

The rearrangement joins TRBV18 to TRBJ1-6; TRBD1 matches at 7 bases. V shed 3 bases and J 9 bases; nucleotides not matched to a gene: 5. Germline loops: CDR1 KGHSH, CDR2 LQKENI. The CDR3 consists of 14 residues. The CDR3 nucleotides read TGTGCCAGCTCACCGGCGGACAGGAGTTCACCCCTCCACTTT. Amino acid sequence: CASSPADRSSPLHF.

V usage is TRBV25-1 and J usage is TRBJ1-1; D remains ambiguous. The length of the CDR3 is 11 residues. Germline lookup yields CDR1 MGHDK and CDR2 SYGVNS. Trimming took 5 bases from V and 7 from J, leaving 8 bases between them. For the CDR3, the DNA is TGTGCCAGCAGTCTTTGGAGTGAAGCTTTCTTT. Its protein is CASSLWSEAFF. Supplemented by reference TRBV25-1 and TRBJ1-1, the full variable domain reads EADIYQTPRYLVIGTGKKITLECSQTMGHDKMYWYQQDPGMELHLIHYSYGVNSTEKGDLSSESTVSRIRTEHFPLTLESARPSHTSQYLCASSLWSEAFFGQGTRLTVV.

The rearrangement joins TRBV6-6 to TRBJ2-2; TRBD1 aligns across 10 bases. J gave up 4 bases and V 9 bases, and 5 bases lay outside the gene matches. The germline V gene encodes CDR1 MNHNY and CDR2 SVGAGI (reference sequence). The CDR3 contains 14 residues. CDR3 protein: CASSGQGVTGELFF. The CDR3 region has the DNA TGTGCCAGTTCTGGACAGGGGGTCACCGGGGAGCTGTTTTTT.

This clone came up a few times. The chain combines TRBV28 with TRBJ2-4, with 7 bases aligning to TRBD2. The CDR3 covers 15 residues. V lost 6 bases and J lost 15; bases outside the gene matches: 20. The germline CDR1 and CDR2 sequences are MDHEN and SYDVKM. CDR3 sequence reads: CASRSTSGLRGSWYF. DNA of the CDR3: TGTGCCAGCAGGTCAACCTCGGGCTTGCGGGGGTCATGGTACTTC. Together with reference TRBV28 and TRBJ2-4, the CDR3 gives the full variable domain: DVKVTQSSRYLVKRTGEKVFLECVQDMDHENMFWYRQDPGLGLRLIYFSYDVKMKEKGDIPEGYSVSREKKERFSLILESASTNQTSMYLCASRSTSGLRGSWYFGAGTRLSVL.

This chain links TRBV15 with TRBJ1-5; D gene ambiguous. Germline V gene sequence: CDR1 LNHNV, CDR2 YYDKDF (reference sequence). Trimming cost V 8 bases and J 4 bases, with 12 bases left between them. The CDR3 covers 13 residues. The CDR3 loop is CATQSGLNQPQHF. For the CDR3, the DNA is TGTGCCACCCAGTCGGGGTTAAATCAGCCCCAGCATTTT.

The gene calls are TRBV2 and TRBJ2-3; TRBD2 might be the D (6 bases). The CDR3 sequence is 14 residues long. Trimming removed 7 bases at V and 0 bases at J, with 11 bases between. The germline gives CDR1 SNHLY, CDR2 FYNNEI. In nucleotides, the CDR3 is TGTGCCAGCACCCCGGGGAGGAGCACAGATACGCAGTATTTT. Its translation: CASTPGRSTDTQYF.

Here the CDR3 reads CASSFTGGGRQYF. Here the CDR3 DNA reads TGCGCCAGCAGCTTCACCGGGGGCGGGAGGCAGTACTTC. The V gene is TRBV5-1, the J gene TRBJ2-7, with D tentatively TRBD2 (7 bases). The germline CDR1 and CDR2 sequences are SGHRS and YFSETQ. The CDR3 is made up of 13 amino acids. V lost 2 bases and J 9 bases, leaving 15 bases between the germline ends.

J is TRBJ2-7 and V is TRBV28, with D hard to call. The germline V and J ends were trimmed by 2 bases and 3 bases, with 11 bases remaining between them. Germline CDR1 MDHEN, CDR2 SYDVKM. The CDR3 is made up of 14 amino acids. CDR3 sequence reads: CASSLSVLFYEQYF. In DNA, the CDR3 is TGTGCCAGCAGTTTAAGCGTCCTGTTCTACGAGCAGTACTTC.

This chain connects TRBV4-2 to TRBJ2-7; TRBD1 matches at 7 bases. Per the germline V gene, CDR1 is LGHNA and CDR2 is YNFKEQ. The CDR3 contains 17 residues. Trimming at V came to 1 base and at J to 4 bases, leaving 13 bases not matched to a gene. CDR3 sequence: CASSQARGQSYSYEQYF. CDR3 bases: TGTGCCAGCAGCCAAGCTAGGGGACAGTCTTACTCTTACGAGCAGTACTTC.

The chain is built from TRBV6-1 and TRBJ1-5; D uncertain. Germline V gene lookup returns CDR1 MNHNS and CDR2 SASEGT. The CDR3 consists of 15 residues. Trimming pared 3 bases from V and 3 bases from J, leaving 12 bases between. The CDR3 region is CASSDRQALNQPQHF. Written as DNA, the CDR3 is TGTGCCAGCAGTGATCGGCAGGCTCTCAATCAGCCCCAGCATTTT.

The V call is TRBV7-2, the J call TRBJ2-7; 15 bases fit TRBD2. The trim removed 2 bases at V and 5 bases at J, leaving 10 bases unmatched. Per the germline V gene, CDR1 is SGHTA and CDR2 is FQGNSA. The length of the CDR3 is 18 residues. The CDR3 DNA reads TGTGCCAGCAGCTTAAGGACTAGCGGGGGGGTACTTAGCAACGAGCAGTACTTC. Its translation is CASSLRTSGGVLSNEQYF. Together with reference TRBV7-2 and TRBJ2-7, the CDR3 gives the full variable domain: GAGVSQSPSNKVTEKGKDVELRCDPISGHTALYWYRQSLGQGLEFLIYFQGNSAPDKSGLPSDRFSAERTGGSVSTLTIQRTQQEDSAVYLCASSLRTSGGVLSNEQYFGPGTRLTVT.

V usage is TRBV6-1 and J usage is TRBJ1-5; no clear D. The CDR3 is 12 residues long. CDR1 is MNHNS and CDR2 is SASEGT in the germline V gene. The V and J ends lost 0 bases and 14 bases respectively, with 11 bases between them. CDR3 region: CASSEATALKHF. As DNA, the CDR3 is TGTGCCAGCAGTGAAGCCACCGCCCTAAAGCATTTT.